One sample yielded the 16 T cell receptor beta chains listed below, sequenced in a study of cytomegalovirus exposure and HLA in healthy donors. The study ran its PCR with 60 Vbeta and 13 Jbeta primers. Clones were sequenced by immunoSEQ multiplex PCR, and TCRdb holds only the in-frame ones, with some missing. This repertoire shows 6,000 to 8,500 clones, 45% to 60% found once; its top ten account for 5% to 7.5%. Sample: PBMCs. The receptor set was obtained from a young man in good health and CMV-seropositive.

V and J are TRBV4-2 and TRBJ2-7; 11 bases are shared with TRBD1. The V and J ends lost 1 base and 4 bases, in that order; junction bases with no gene match: 3. CDR3 length: 15 residues. Germline V CDR1 and CDR2: LGHNA, YNFKEQ. The CDR3 loop reads CASSQGTGGPYEQYF. DNA for the CDR3: TGTGCCAGCAGCCAAGGGACAGGGGGCCCATACGAGCAGTACTTC.

The genes are TRBV7-2 and TRBJ1-5; D is unclear. CDR1 SGHTA and CDR2 FQGNSA come from the germline V gene. The CDR3 totals 14 residues. V lost 1 base and J lost 0, with 4 bases in between. CDR3 nucleotide sequence: TGTGCCAGCAGCTTAGACAGTAGCAATCAGCCCCAGCATTTT. Amino acid sequence: CASSLDSSNQPQHF. The complete variable domain, with remaining parts taken from reference TRBV7-2 and TRBJ1-5, reads GAGVSQSPSNKVTEKGKDVELRCDPISGHTALYWYRQSLGQGLEFLIYFQGNSAPDKSGLPSDRFSAERTGGSVSTLTIQRTQQEDSAVYLCASSLDSSNQPQHFGDGTRLSIL.

The chain recombines TRBV6-5 with TRBJ1-6, with TRBD1 identical over 10 bases. V lost 3 bases, J lost 10 bases, and 6 bases stayed unmatched. Germline values: CDR1 MNHEY, CDR2 SVGAGI. The CDR3 totals 15 residues. CDR3 region: CASSYWTGGRSPLHF. The CDR3 nucleotides read TGTGCCAGCAGTTATTGGACAGGGGGAAGGTCACCCCTCCACTTT.

A few counts support this clone. V and J are TRBV4-1 and TRBJ2-6, with 10 nucleotides matching TRBD2. J gave up 0 bases and V 4 bases, and 9 bases lay outside the gene matches. The CDR3 consists of 19 residues. Germline V gene sequence: CDR1 MGHRA, CDR2 YSYEKL. DNA for the CDR3: TGCGCCAGCAGCCCCCTAGGACTAGCGGAAATCTCTGGGGCCAACGTCCTGACTTTC. Its protein is CASSPLGLAEISGANVLTF.

This rearrangement joins TRBV4-3 to TRBJ1-4, with TRBD1 as a possible D gene (6 bases). Trimming left V 1 base short and J 8 bases short, with 14 bases between. CDR1 is LGHNA, CDR2 YSLEER, per germline. The CDR3 runs 15 residues. The CDR3 coding sequence is TGCGCCAGCAGCCAAGGTCAGGGGTCTGCCGAAAAACTGTTTTTT. Its translation is CASSQGQGSAEKLFF.

CDR3 region: CAIMGTGGNTGELFF. CDR3 coding DNA: TGTGCCATCATGGGGACAGGGGGGAACACCGGGGAGCTGTTTTTT. The chain links TRBV10-3 to TRBJ2-2; 11 bases fit TRBD1. The trim removed 7 bases at V and 1 base at J, leaving 2 bases unmatched. The CDR3 is 15 amino acids. The germline gives CDR1 ENHRY, CDR2 SYGVKD.

The V gene is TRBV11-3, the J gene TRBJ1-1; TRBD1 is a possible D gene (6 bases). Germline CDR1 is SGHNT and CDR2 is YENEEA. V dropped 7 bases and J dropped 7 bases, with 19 bases sitting between them. The CDR3 loop spans 14 amino acids. CDR3 sequence reads: CASTLNRAGDEAFF. In nucleotides, the CDR3 is TGTGCCAGCACCCTTAACAGGGCTGGGGATGAAGCTTTCTTT.

This chain joins TRBV9 and TRBJ2-3, with 13 bases fitting TRBD2. Germline V lookup: CDR1 SGDLS, CDR2 YYNGEE. The length of the CDR3 is 15 residues. Trimming cost V 5 bases and J 6 bases; bases outside gene matches: 6. CDR3 coding DNA: TGTGCCAGCAGGGCCGGGACTAGCGGGACCGATACGCAGTATTTT. Its protein product is CASRAGTSGTDTQYF.

This chain uses TRBV29-1 with TRBJ1-2, with 8 nucleotides matching TRBD1. Trimming took 6 bases from V and 8 from J; bases not matched to a gene: 5. CDR3 size: 11 residues. Germline values: CDR1 SQVTM, CDR2 ANQGSEA. The CDR3 coding sequence is TGCAGCGTCGGACAGGGACAGGGCTACACCTTC. Amino acid sequence: CSVGQGQGYTF.

The chain carries TRBV4-3 and TRBJ1-4, with 7 bases aligning to TRBD1. The CDR3 covers 17 residues. V lost 0 bases, J lost 4 bases, and 8 bases stayed unmatched. Germline V gene sequence: CDR1 LGHNA, CDR2 YSLEER. The CDR3 here is CASSQDLSTGSNEKLFF. In nucleotides, the CDR3 is TGCGCCAGCAGCCAAGATCTATCGACAGGGAGTAATGAAAAACTGTTTTTT.

The rearrangement uses TRBV4-1 and TRBJ1-2, with 7 nucleotides matching TRBD1. V lost 4 bases, J lost 2 bases, and 7 bases stayed unmatched. CDR3 size: 15 residues. CDR1 and CDR2 from the germline V gene are MGHRA and YSYEKL. CDR3 loop: CASSPSEQGNYGYTF. The CDR3 region has the DNA TGCGCCAGCAGCCCCTCCGAACAGGGGAACTATGGCTACACCTTC.

The chain couples TRBV29-1 to TRBJ1-2; 9 bases are shared with TRBD1. V gave up 6 bases and J gave up 5 bases; unmatched junction bases: 4. CDR3 length: 12 amino acids. The germline CDR1 and CDR2 sequences are SQVTM and ANQGSEA. CDR3 sequence (DNA): TGCAGCGTCTCCGGGACAGGGTATGGCTACACCTTC. It encodes CSVSGTGYGYTF.

The rearrangement links TRBV10-1 to TRBJ1-1; D call uncertain. Looked up from germline, CDR1 is WNHNN and CDR2 is SYGVQD (reference sequence). This CDR3 comprises 14 residues. The ends were cut back, 2 bases at V and 0 bases at J, with 7 bases in the middle. CDR3 loop: CASSEESLNTEAFF. The CDR3, as DNA: TGCGCCAGCAGTGAGGAGAGTCTGAACACTGAAGCTTTCTTT.

The chain has TRBV1 and TRBJ1-1; the listed D gene, TRBD1, was not tested against the DNA. TRBV1 is a listed pseudogene. CDR3 length: 15 amino acids. The chain's CDR3 is CTSSQPGTGLTEAFF. The DNA of the CDR3 is TGCACCAGCAGCCAACCCGGGACAGGGTTGACTGAAGCTTTCTTT.

V gene TRBV30 combines with J gene TRBJ1-5; perhaps TRBD1 as D (5 bases). The V end was cut by 2 bases, the J end by 6 bases, with 23 bases between. The CDR3 is 17 residues long. Germline V gene data show CDR1 as GTSNPN and CDR2 as SVGIG (reference sequence). The CDR3: CAWSPNRGDPQVQPQHF. DNA for the CDR3: TGTGCCTGGAGTCCCAACCGAGGAGACCCACAGGTTCAGCCCCAGCATTTT.

The chain recombines TRBV4-2 with TRBJ1-1; D possibly corresponds to TRBD1 (5 bases). The CDR3 spans 15 residues. Germline assignment: CDR1 LGHNA and CDR2 YNFKEQ. Trimming shortened V by 1 base and J by 4 bases, and 13 bases separated the two germline ends. The DNA of the CDR3 is TGTGCCAGCAGCCAAGTCCACGGACAAATCACTGAAGCTTTCTTT. Encoded protein: CASSQVHGQITEAFF.